This TCR beta chain was recovered during a study of T cells in Graves' hyperthyroidism and ophthalmopathy. RNA transcripts gave rise to amplified TCR beta CDR3 regions. HTBI primers were used for first-round RT-PCR of the TCR CDR3. In TCRdb, the multiplex PCR reads were re-called with MiXCR into one record per CDR3 protein. The sample includes approximately 210,000 distinct CDR3 sequences, 15% to 20% of them seen just once. A few counts support this clonotype. The CDR3 is made up of 13 amino acids. Germline-derived CDR1 and CDR2 are DFQATT and SNEGSKA (reference sequence). Trimming cost V 5 bases and J 10 bases, with 15 bases left between them. A lack of ophthalmopathy progression within 18 months defined stable Graves' hyperthyroidism. Uncontrolled infections, other autoimmune diseases, pregnancy or lactation led to exclusion of patients. Used for diagnoses were clinical symptoms, serum thyroxine and TRAb, thyroid ultrasound and orbital computed tomography.

This chain links TRBV20-1 with TRBJ1-6, with a tentative D call TRBD1 (5 bases). What was sequenced was blood. This clonotype originated in a man aged 45 to 65 with Graves' hyperthyroidism. This CDR3 is CSARRDRGSPLHF. Written as DNA, the CDR3 is TGCAGTGCTCGCCGGGACCGCGGGTCACCCCTCCACTTT.